This T cell receptor (beta chain) was sequenced in a study of technical replicates of blood from a few donors. The germline V gene encodes CDR1 MNHNS and CDR2 SASEGT. CDR3 length: 16 amino acids. The V end was cut by 1 base, the J end by 6 bases, with 16 bases between. The method was immunoSEQ multiplex PCR; TCRdb's version includes in-frame clones alone and lacks a portion of them. The sample lists just over 95,000 clones, 90% to 97% occurring once. The chain couples TRBV6-1 to TRBJ1-5; no definite D call. The TCR originated in a human donor in good health. Input material: T cells isolated from PBMCs. CDR3 bases: TGTGCCAGCAGTGAAGTTACGGGGAAGGGAGGTCAGCCCCAGCATTTT. This gives the protein CASSEVTGKGGQPQHF.